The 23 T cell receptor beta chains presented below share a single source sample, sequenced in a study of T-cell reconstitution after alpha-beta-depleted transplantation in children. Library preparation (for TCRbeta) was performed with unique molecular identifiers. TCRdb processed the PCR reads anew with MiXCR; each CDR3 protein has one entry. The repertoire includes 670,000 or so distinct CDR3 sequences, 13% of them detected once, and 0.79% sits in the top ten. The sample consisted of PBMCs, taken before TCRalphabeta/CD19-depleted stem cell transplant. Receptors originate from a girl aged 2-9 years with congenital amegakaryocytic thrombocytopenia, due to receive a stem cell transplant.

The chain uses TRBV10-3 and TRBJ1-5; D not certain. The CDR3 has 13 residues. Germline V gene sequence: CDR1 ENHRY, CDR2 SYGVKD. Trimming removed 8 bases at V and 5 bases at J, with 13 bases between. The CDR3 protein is CAISAQTYQPQHF. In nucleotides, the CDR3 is TGTGCCATCTCTGCCCAGACCTATCAGCCCCAGCATTTT.

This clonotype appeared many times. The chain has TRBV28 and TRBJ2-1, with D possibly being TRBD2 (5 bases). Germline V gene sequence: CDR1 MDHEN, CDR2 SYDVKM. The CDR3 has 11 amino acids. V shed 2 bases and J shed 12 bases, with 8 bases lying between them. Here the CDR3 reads CASSLTSGQFF. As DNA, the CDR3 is TGTGCCAGCAGTTTAACCAGCGGGCAGTTCTTC.

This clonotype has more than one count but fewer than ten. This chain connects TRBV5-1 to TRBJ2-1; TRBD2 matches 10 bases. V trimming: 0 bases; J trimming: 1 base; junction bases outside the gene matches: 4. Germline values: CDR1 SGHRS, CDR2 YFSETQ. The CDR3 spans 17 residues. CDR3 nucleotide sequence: TGCGCCAGCAGCTTGGCTAGCGGGAGCCGTTCCTACAATGAGCAGTTCTTC. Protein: CASSLASGSRSYNEQFF.

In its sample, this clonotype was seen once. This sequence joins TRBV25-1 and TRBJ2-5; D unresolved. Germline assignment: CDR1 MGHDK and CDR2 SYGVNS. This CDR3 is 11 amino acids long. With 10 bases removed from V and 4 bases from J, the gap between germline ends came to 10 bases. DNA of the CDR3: TGTGCCACAGACCTCGGAGAGACCCAGTACTTC. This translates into CATDLGETQYF.

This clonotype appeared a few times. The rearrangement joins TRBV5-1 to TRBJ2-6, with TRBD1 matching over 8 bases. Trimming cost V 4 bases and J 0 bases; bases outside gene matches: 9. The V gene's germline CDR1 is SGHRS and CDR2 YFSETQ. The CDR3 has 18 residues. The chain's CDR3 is CASSQKTGDHSGANVLTF. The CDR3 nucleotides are TGCGCCAGCAGCCAAAAGACAGGGGATCACTCTGGGGCCAACGTCCTGACTTTC.

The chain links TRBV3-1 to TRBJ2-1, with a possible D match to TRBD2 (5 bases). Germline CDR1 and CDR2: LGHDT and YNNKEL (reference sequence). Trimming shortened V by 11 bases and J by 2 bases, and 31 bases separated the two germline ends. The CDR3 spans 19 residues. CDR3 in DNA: TGTGCCTTCTGTTCTACCTTCGACGGAAGAGGGCATACCTACAATGAGCAGTTCTTC. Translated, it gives CAFCSTFDGRGHTYNEQFF.

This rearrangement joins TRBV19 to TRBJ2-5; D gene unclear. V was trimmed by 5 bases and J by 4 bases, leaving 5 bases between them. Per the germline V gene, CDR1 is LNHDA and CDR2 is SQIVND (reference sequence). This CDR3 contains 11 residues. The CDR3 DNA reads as TGTGCCAGTAGTGCCGCAGAGACCCAGTACTTC. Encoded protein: CASSAAETQYF.

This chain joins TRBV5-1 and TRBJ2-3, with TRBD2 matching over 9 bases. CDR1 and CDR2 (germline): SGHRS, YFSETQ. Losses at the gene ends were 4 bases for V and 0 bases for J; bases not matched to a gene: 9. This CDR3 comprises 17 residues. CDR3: CASSMDFSGSSTDTQYF. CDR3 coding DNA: TGCGCCAGCAGCATGGATTTTAGCGGGAGTAGCACAGATACGCAGTATTTT.

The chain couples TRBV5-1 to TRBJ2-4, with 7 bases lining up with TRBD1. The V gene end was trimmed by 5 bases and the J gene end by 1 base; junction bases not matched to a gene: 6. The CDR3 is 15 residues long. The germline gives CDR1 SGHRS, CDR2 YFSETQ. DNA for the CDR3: TGCGCCAGCAGTGAAAGCAGGGGGGCCAAAAACATTCAGTACTTC. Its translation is CASSESRGAKNIQYF.

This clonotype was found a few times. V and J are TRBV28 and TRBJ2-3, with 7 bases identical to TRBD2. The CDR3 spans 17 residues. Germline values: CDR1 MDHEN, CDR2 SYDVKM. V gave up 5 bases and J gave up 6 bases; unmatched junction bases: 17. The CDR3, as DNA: TGTGCCAGCAGTACCAAATCCGGGGCGGGAGACTTCGATACGCAGTATTTT. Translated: CASSTKSGAGDFDTQYF.

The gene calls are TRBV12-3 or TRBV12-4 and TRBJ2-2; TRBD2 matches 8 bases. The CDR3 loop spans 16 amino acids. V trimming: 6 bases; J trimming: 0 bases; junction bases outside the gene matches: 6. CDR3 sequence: CASSLRGGANTGELFF. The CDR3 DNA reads TGTGCCAGCAGCCTCCGGGGGGGGGCGAACACCGGGGAGCTGTTTTTT.

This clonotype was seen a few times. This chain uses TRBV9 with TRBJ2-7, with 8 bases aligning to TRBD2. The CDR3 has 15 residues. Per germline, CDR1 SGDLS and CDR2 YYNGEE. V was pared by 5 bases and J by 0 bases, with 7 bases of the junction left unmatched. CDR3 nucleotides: TGTGCCAGCAGTTACGGGGGGGTCGGCTCCTACGAGCAGTACTTC. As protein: CASSYGGVGSYEQYF. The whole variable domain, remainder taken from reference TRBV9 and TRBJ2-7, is DSGVTQTPKHLITATGQRVTLRCSPRSGDLSVYWYQQSLDQGLQFLIQYYNGEERAKGNILERFSAQQFPDLHSELNLSSLELGDSALYFCASSYGGVGSYEQYFGPGTRLTVT.

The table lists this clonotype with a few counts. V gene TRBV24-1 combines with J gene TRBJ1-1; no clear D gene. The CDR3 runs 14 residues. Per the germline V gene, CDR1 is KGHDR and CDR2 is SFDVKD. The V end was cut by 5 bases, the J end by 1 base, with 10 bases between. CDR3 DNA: TGTGCCACCAGTGGTCCGGGCGGGAACACTGAAGCTTTCTTT. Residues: CATSGPGGNTEAFF.

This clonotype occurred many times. CDR3 in amino acids: CASSPHDRGNQPQHF. For the CDR3, the DNA is TGTGCCAGTAGTCCCCACGACAGGGGAAATCAGCCCCAGCATTTT. V and J are TRBV19 and TRBJ1-5; 8 bases align to TRBD1. Germline loops: CDR1 LNHDA, CDR2 SQIVND (reference sequence). This CDR3 spans 15 amino acids. The V and J ends lost 5 bases and 4 bases, in that order; junction bases with no gene match: 7.

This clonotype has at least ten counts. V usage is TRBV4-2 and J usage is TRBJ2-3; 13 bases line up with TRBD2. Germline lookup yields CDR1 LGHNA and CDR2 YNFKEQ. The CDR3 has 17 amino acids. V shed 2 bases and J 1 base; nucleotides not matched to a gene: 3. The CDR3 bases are TGTGCCAGCAGCCAAAAACTAGCGGGAGGGGGCACAGATACGCAGTATTTT. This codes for CASSQKLAGGGTDTQYF.

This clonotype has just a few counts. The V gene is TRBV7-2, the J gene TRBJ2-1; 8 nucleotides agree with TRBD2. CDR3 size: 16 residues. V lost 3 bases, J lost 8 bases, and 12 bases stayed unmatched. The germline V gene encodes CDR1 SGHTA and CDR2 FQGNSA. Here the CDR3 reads CASSFNGREVVDEQFF. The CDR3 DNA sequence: TGTGCCAGCAGCTTCAACGGGCGGGAGGTAGTCGATGAGCAGTTCTTC.

The CDR3 DNA reads as TGTGCCAGCAGCTCCGACGCGGGAGAGACCCAGTACTTC. Protein sequence: CASSSDAGETQYF. The V call is TRBV11-2, the J call TRBJ2-5; D perhaps matches TRBD2 (5 bases). The germline CDR1 and CDR2 sequences are SGHAT and FQNNGV. V was clipped by 4 bases and J by 4 bases, with 10 bases between them. There are 13 residues in the CDR3. Based on the CDR3 plus reference TRBV11-2 and TRBJ2-5, the full variable domain is EAGVAQSPRYKIIEKRQSVAFWCNPISGHATLYWYQQILGQGPKLLIQFQNNGVVDDSQLPKDRFSAERLKGVDSTLKIQPAKLEDSAVYLCASSSDAGETQYFGPGTRLLVL.

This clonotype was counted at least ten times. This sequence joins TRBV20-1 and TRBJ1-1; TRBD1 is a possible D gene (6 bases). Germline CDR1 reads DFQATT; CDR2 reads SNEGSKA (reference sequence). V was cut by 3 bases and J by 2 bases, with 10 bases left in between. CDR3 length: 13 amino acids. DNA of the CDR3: TGCAGTGCTAGTCAGGGGTTAAACACTGAAGCTTTCTTT. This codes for CSASQGLNTEAFF.

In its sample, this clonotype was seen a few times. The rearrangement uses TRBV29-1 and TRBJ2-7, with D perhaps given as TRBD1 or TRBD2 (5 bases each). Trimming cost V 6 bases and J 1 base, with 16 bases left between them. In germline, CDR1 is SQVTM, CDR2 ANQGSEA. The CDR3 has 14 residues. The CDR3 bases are TGCAGCGTCTCTTCTGGGACGGGATCCTACGAGCAGTACTTC. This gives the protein CSVSSGTGSYEQYF.

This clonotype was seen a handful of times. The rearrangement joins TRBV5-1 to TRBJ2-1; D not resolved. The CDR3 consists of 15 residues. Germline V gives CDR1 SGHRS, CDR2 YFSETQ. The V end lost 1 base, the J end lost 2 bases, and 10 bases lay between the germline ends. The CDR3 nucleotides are TGCGCCAGCAGCTTGCAGCGTTTCACCTACAATGAGCAGTTCTTC. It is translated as CASSLQRFTYNEQFF.

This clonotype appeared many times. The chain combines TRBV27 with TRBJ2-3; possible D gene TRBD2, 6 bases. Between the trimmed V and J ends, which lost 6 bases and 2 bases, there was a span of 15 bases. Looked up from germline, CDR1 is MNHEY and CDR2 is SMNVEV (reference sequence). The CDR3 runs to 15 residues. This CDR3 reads CASRVIGGTTDTQYF. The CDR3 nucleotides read TGTGCCAGCAGGGTCATTGGCGGGACCACAGATACGCAGTATTTT.

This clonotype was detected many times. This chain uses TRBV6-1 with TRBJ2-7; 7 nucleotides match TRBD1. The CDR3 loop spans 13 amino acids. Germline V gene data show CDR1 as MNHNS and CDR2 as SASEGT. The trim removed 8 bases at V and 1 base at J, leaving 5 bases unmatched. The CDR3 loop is CASGMGQSYEQYF. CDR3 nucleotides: TGTGCCAGCGGGATGGGACAGTCCTACGAGCAGTACTTC.

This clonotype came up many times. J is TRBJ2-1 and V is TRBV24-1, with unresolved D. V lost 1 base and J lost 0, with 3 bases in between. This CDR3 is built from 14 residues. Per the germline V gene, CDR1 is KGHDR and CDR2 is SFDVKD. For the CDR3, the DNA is TGTGCCACCAGTGATTTAAGCTCCTACAATGAGCAGTTCTTC. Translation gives CATSDLSSYNEQFF.